The source of this TCR beta chain is a study of Graves' ophthalmopathy and Graves' hyperthyroidism. The germline gives CDR1 MNHEY, CDR2 SVGEGT. With 2 bases removed from V and 0 bases from J, the gap between germline ends came to 14 bases. This CDR3 region has 18 residues. CDR3 regions of TCR beta were amplified from RNA transcripts. The library came from an HTBI-primed first-round RT-PCR and a second-round multiplex PCR. Using its own MiXCR run on the multiplex PCR reads, TCRdb lists one record per CDR3 protein. The sample shows 350,000 to 400,000 distinct CDR3 sequences, around 19% of them seen only once. Clinicians diagnosed using symptoms, serum thyroxine, TRAb, thyroid ultrasound and orbital computed tomography. This clonotype was seen repeatedly, ten times or more.

V is TRBV6-2 or TRBV6-3 and J is TRBJ2-6; D not certain. The source is a woman aged 18-29 years with Graves' ophthalmopathy. The source material was peripheral blood. Here the CDR3 DNA reads TGTGCCAGCAGTTACCTCCCCGTGGGTTTCTCTGGGGCCAACGTCCTGACTTTC. This encodes CASSYLPVGFSGANVLTF.